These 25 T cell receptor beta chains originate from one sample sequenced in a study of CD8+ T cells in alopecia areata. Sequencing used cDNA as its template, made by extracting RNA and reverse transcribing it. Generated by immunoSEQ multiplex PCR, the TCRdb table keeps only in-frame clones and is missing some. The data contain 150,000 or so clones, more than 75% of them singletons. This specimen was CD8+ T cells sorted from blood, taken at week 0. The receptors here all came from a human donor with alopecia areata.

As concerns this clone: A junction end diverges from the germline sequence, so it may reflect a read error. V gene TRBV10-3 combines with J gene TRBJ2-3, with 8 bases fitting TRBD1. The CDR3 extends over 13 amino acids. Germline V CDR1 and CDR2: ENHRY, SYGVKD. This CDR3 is CASSYRDRDTQYF. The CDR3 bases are TGTGCCAGCAGTTACCGGGACAGGGATACGCAGTATTTT.

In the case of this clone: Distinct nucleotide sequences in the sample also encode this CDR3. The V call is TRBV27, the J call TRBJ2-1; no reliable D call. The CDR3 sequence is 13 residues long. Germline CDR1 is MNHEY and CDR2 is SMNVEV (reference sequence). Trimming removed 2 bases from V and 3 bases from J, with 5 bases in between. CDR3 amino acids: CASSLGGYNEQFF. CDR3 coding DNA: TGTGCCAGCAGTTTAGGCGGCTACAATGAGCAGTTCTTC.

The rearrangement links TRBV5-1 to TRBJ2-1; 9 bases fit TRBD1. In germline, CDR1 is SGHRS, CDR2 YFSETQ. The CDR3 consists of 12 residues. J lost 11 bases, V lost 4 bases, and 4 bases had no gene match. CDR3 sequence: CASSPGTGQQFF. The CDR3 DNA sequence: TGCGCCAGCAGCCCGGGGACAGGGCAGCAGTTCTTC.

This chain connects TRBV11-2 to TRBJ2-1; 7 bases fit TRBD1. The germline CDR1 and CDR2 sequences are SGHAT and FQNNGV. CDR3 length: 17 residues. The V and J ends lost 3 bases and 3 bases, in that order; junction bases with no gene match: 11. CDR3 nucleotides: TGTGCCAGCAGCTTCAACCGGGTGGGGACAGACTACAATGAGCAGTTCTTC. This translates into CASSFNRVGTDYNEQFF.

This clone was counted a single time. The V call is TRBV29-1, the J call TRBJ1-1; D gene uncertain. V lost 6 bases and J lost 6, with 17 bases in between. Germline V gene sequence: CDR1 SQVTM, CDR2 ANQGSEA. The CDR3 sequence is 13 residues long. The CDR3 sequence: CSVGLSGHAEAFF. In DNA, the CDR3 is TGCAGCGTCGGCCTCTCGGGCCACGCTGAAGCTTTCTTT.

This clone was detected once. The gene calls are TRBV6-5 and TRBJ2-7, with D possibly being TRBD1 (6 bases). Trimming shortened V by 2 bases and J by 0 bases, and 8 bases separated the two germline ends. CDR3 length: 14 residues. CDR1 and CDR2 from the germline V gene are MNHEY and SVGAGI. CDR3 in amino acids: CASSYRDNSYEQYF. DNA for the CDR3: TGTGCCAGCAGTTACAGGGACAACTCCTACGAGCAGTACTTC.

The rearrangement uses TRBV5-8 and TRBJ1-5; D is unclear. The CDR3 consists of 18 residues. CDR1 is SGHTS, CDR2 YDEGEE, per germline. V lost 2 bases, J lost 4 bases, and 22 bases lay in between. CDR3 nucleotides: TGTGCCAGCAGCTTTTGCCTCGGGTATGTTGCCCTTAATCAGCCCCAGCATTTT. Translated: CASSFCLGYVALNQPQHF. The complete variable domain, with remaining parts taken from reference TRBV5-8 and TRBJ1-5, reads EAGVTQSPTHLIKTRGQQATLRCSPISGHTSVYWYQQALGLGLQFLLWYDEGEERNRGNFPPRFSGRQFPNYSSELNVNALELEDSALYLCASSFCLGYVALNQPQHFGDGTRLSIL.

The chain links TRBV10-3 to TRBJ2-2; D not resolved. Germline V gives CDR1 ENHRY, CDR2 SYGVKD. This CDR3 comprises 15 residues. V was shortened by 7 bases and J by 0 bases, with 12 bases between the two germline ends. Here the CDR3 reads CAINKRKSNTGELFF. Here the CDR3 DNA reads TGTGCCATCAACAAAAGAAAATCGAACACCGGGGAGCTGTTTTTT.

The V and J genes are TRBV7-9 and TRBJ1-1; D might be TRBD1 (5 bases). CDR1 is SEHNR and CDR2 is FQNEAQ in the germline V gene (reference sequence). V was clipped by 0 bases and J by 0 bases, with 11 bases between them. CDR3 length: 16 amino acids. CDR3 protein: CASSLAVRAMNTEAFF. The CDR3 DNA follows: TGTGCCAGCAGCTTAGCTGTCAGGGCGATGAACACTGAAGCTTTCTTT.

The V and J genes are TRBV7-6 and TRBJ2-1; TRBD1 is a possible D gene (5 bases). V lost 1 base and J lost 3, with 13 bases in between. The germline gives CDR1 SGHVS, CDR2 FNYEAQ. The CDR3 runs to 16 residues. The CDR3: CASSLGAGLYYNEQFF. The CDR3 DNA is TGTGCCAGCAGCTTAGGGGCAGGGCTCTACTACAATGAGCAGTTCTTC.

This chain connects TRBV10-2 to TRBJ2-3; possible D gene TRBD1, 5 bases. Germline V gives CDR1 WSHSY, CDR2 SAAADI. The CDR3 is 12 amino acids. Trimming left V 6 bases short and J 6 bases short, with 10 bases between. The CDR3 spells CASRGAPDTQYF. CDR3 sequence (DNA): TGCGCCAGCAGAGGGGCCCCCGATACGCAGTATTTT.

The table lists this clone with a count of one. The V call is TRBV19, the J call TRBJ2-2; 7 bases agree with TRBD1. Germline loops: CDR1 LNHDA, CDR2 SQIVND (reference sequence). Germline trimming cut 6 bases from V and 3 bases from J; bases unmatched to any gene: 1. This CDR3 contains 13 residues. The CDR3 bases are TGTGCCAGTAGGGGACAGTACACCGGGGAGCTGTTTTTT. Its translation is CASRGQYTGELFF.

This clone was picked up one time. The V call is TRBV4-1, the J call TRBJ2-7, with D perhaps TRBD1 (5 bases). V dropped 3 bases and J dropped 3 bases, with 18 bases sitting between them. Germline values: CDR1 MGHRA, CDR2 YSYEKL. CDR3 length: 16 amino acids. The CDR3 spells CASSHPLDTPDYEQYF. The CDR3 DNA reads TGCGCCAGCAGCCATCCCCTGGACACCCCAGACTACGAGCAGTACTTC.

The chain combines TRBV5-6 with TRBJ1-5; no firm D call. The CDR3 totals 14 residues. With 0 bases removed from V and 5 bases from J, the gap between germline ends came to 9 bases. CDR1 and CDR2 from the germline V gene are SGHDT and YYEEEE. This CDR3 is CASSLGPGDQPQHF. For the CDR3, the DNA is TGTGCCAGCAGCTTGGGACCCGGGGATCAGCCCCAGCATTTT.

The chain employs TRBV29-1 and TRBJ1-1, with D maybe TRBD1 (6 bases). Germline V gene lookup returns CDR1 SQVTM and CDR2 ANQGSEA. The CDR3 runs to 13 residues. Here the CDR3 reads CRLQGGRSAEAFF. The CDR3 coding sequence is TGCAGACTACAGGGTGGCCGCAGCGCTGAAGCTTTCTTT.

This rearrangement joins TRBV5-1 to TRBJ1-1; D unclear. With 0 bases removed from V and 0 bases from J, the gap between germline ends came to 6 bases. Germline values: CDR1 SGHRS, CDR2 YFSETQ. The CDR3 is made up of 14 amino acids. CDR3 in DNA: TGCGCCAGCAGCTTGGGGGGAGTGAACACTGAAGCTTTCTTT. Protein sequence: CASSLGGVNTEAFF.

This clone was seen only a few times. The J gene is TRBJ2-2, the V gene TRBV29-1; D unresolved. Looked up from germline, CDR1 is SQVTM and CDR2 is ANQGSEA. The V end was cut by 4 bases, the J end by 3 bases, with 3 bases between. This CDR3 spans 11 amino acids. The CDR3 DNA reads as TGCAGCGTTGGTCACACCGGGGAGCTGTTTTTT. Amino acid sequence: CSVGHTGELFF.

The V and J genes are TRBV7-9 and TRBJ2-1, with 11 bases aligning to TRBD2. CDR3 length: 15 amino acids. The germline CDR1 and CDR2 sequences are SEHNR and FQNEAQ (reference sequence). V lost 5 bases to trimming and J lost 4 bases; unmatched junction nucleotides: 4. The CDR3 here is CASSPGTSGYNEQFF. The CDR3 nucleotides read TGTGCCAGCAGCCCCGGGACTAGCGGATACAATGAGCAGTTCTTC.

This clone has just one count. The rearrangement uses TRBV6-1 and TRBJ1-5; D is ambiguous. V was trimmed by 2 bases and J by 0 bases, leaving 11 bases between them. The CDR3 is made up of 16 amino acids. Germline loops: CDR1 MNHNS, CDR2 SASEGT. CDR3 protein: CASSESGTASNQPQHF. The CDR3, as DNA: TGTGCCAGCAGTGAATCTGGAACGGCTAGCAATCAGCCCCAGCATTTT.

CDR3 protein: CASSLGAGSGQPQHF. CDR3 DNA: TGTGCCAGCAGCTTAGGAGCGGGGTCGGGTCAGCCCCAGCATTTT. The chain employs TRBV7-8 and TRBJ1-5; the D is unclear. This CDR3 comprises 15 residues. V was pared by 1 base and J by 6 bases, with 13 bases between. From germline, CDR1 is SGHVS and CDR2 FQNEAQ.

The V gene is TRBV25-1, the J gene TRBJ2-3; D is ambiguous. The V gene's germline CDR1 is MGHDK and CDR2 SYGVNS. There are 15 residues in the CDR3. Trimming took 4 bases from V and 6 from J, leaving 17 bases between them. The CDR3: CASSGHKDPRDTQYF. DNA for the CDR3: TGTGCCAGCAGTGGACACAAAGACCCCAGGGATACGCAGTATTTT. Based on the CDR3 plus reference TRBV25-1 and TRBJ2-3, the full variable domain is EADIYQTPRYLVIGTGKKITLECSQTMGHDKMYWYQQDPGMELHLIHYSYGVNSTEKGDLSSESTVSRIRTEHFPLTLESARPSHTSQYLCASSGHKDPRDTQYFGPGTRLTVL.

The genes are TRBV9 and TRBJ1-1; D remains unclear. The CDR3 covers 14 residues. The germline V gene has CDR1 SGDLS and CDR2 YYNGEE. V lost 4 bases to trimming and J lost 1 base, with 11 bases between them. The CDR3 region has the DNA TGTGCCAGCAGCCCTTATCATACGAACACTGAAGCTTTCTTT. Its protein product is CASSPYHTNTEAFF.

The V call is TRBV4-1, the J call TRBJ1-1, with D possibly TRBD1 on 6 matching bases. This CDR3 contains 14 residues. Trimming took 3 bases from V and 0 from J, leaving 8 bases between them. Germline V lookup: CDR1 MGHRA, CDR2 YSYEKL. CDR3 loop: CASSQGAMNTEAFF. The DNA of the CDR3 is TGCGCCAGCAGCCAGGGGGCCATGAACACTGAAGCTTTCTTT.

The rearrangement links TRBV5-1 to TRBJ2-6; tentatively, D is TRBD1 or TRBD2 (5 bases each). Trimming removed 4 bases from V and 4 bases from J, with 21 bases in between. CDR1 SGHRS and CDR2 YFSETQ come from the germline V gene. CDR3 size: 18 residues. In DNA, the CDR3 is TGCGCCAGCAGCCCTTCTCGGGACCTCTCGACGGGGGCCAACGTCCTGACTTTC. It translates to CASSPSRDLSTGANVLTF.

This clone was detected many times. As DNA, the CDR3 is TGTGCCAGCAGTTGGCCTCAAAATGAGCAGTTCTTC. As protein: CASSWPQNEQFF. The V call is TRBV27, the J call TRBJ2-1; D gene ambiguous. CDR1 is MNHEY, CDR2 SMNVEV, per germline (reference sequence). V was trimmed by 4 bases and J by 7 bases, leaving 8 bases between them. The CDR3 is 12 amino acids.